The entry below describes one T cell receptor beta chain. One entry per CDR3 protein, called by TCRdb with MiXCR from the reads. The sample contains some 300,000 distinct CDR3 sequences, approximately 10% of which appear only once. The sample belongs to a study of T cell repertoires in cytomegalovirus infection. The sequencing input was PBMCs. The sequence derives from a human donor in good health (CMV status not recorded). Some clones in this sample may be carry-over from other donors' samples.

CDR3 sequence: CSARDERGSRTGELFF. Written as DNA, the CDR3 is TGCAGTGCTAGAGATGAAAGGGGCTCGAGGACCGGGGAGCTGTTTTTT. The chain combines TRBV20-1 with TRBJ2-2; D is possibly TRBD1 (5 bases). The CDR3 loop spans 16 amino acids. From germline, CDR1 is DFQATT and CDR2 SNEGSKA (reference sequence). Between the trimmed V and J ends, which lost 0 bases and 5 bases, there was a span of 16 bases.